The 28 T cell receptor beta chains below were found in one sample sequenced in a study of blood T cells in healthy people across ages. It was with a sample-barcoded 5' primer and a J-beta primer mix that a second PCR of roughly 7 to 12 cycles was run. One entry per CDR3 protein results from TCRdb running MiXCR on the 5' RACE reads. Among 650,000 to 1,000,000 distinct CDR3 sequences listed, around 36% were seen once. Sequencing was carried out using blood. The receptors shown here come from a man aged 18-30 years in good health.

CDR3 amino acids: CASSPQIWLSTDTQYF. In DNA form, the CDR3 reads TGTGCCAGCAGCCCTCAAATTTGGCTGAGCACAGATACGCAGTATTTT. V is TRBV4-2 and J is TRBJ2-3; D unclear. The V gene lost 4 bases and the J gene lost 0 bases, with 14 bases spanning the gap. The CDR3 is made up of 16 amino acids. Germline V gene lookup returns CDR1 LGHNA and CDR2 YNFKEQ.

The chain carries TRBV9 and TRBJ2-1, with 8 bases identical to TRBD2. The CDR3 covers 11 residues. J lost 12 bases, V lost 5 bases, and 4 bases had no gene match. Germline loops: CDR1 SGDLS, CDR2 YYNGEE. CDR3 coding DNA: TGTGCCAGCAGGGGACTAGGCGGGCAGTTCTTC. Protein product: CASRGLGGQFF.

This clonotype was counted between two and nine times. The chain employs TRBV20-1 and TRBJ2-1, with 9 bases aligning to TRBD2. The CDR3 sequence is 14 residues long. J lost 0 bases, V lost 3 bases, and 0 bases had no gene match. CDR1 is DFQATT, CDR2 SNEGSKA, per germline (reference sequence). CDR3 coding DNA: TGCAGTGCTAGGCGGGGGGGCTCCTACAATGAGCAGTTCTTC. This encodes CSARRGGSYNEQFF.

This clonotype was seen many times. V is TRBV7-8 and J is TRBJ2-3; 12 bases are shared with TRBD2. CDR3 length: 19 amino acids. Per germline, CDR1 SGHVS and CDR2 FQNEAQ. Trimming removed 2 bases from V and 0 bases from J; junction bases left unmatched: 9. Here the CDR3 reads CASSLRLAGGTYSTDTQYF. CDR3 nucleotides: TGTGCCAGCAGCTTAAGGCTAGCGGGGGGGACCTATAGCACAGATACGCAGTATTTT. Combining the CDR3 with reference TRBV7-8 and TRBJ2-3 gives the whole variable domain GAGVSQSPRYKVAKRGQDVALRCDPISGHVSLFWYQQALGQGPEFLTYFQNEAQLDKSGLPSDRFFAERPEGSVSTLKIQRTQQEDSAVYLCASSLRLAGGTYSTDTQYFGPGTRLTVL.

This chain uses TRBV5-1 with TRBJ2-1, with a possible D match to TRBD1 (5 bases). V lost 4 bases and J lost 5, with 13 bases in between. The CDR3 sequence is 14 residues long. From germline, CDR1 is SGHRS and CDR2 YFSETQ. The CDR3 is CASSTPTVDNEQFF. CDR3 in DNA: TGCGCCAGCAGCACCCCGACAGTTGACAATGAGCAGTTCTTC.

This sequence joins TRBV20-1 and TRBJ1-5; tentative D call: TRBD1 (6 bases). V dropped 3 bases and J dropped 4 bases, with 16 bases sitting between them. The CDR3 covers 15 residues. Germline values: CDR1 DFQATT, CDR2 SNEGSKA (reference sequence). The CDR3 loop is CSARGGAISNQPQHF. DNA of the CDR3: TGCAGTGCTAGGGGGGGGGCGATTAGTAATCAGCCCCAGCATTTT.

This clonotype came up a few times. The chain is built from TRBV12-3 or TRBV12-4 and TRBJ2-3; 7 positions agree with TRBD2. This CDR3 is 16 amino acids long. V lost 6 bases to trimming and J lost 6 bases; unmatched junction nucleotides: 15. CDR3 sequence (DNA): TGTGCCAGCAGGCCGGGGAGAGCGGGGCCGCGGGATACGCAGTATTTT. It specifies CASRPGRAGPRDTQYF.

As to this clonotype: Possible read error: a much larger clone is one base away. CDR3 nucleotide sequence: TGTGCCTGTTCGGGACACCCTAATGGCAATGAGCAGTACTTC. Its protein product is CACSGHPNGNEQYF. The chain combines TRBV3-1 with TRBJ2-1, with D possibly being TRBD1 (6 bases). Judging by the DNA end, TRBJ2-7 fits better; the J call may be wrong. Germline CDR1 is LGHDT and CDR2 is YNNKEL (reference sequence). This CDR3 is built from 14 residues.

In its sample, this clonotype was seen many times. The chain uses TRBV15 and TRBJ1-1; D possibly corresponds to TRBD1 (5 bases). The CDR3 is 16 residues long. Germline V gene data show CDR1 as LNHNV and CDR2 as YYDKDF (reference sequence). V was clipped by 4 bases and J by 2 bases, with 17 bases between them. CDR3 in amino acids: CATSTENLGVNTEAFF. CDR3 DNA: TGTGCCACCAGCACCGAAAATTTGGGGGTAAACACTGAAGCTTTCTTT. Complete variable domain (other parts from reference TRBV15 and TRBJ1-1): DAMVIQNPRYQVTQFGKPVTLSCSQTLNHNVMYWYQQKSSQAPKLLFHYYDKDFNNEADTPDNFQSRRPNTSFCFLDIRSPGLGDTAMYLCATSTENLGVNTEAFFGQGTRLTVV.

As regards this clonotype: A read error may be the cause here, since a much bigger clone is one base away. The rearrangement uses TRBV20-1 and TRBJ2-1; tentative D call: TRBD1 (7 bases). Germline V gives CDR1 DFQATT, CDR2 SNEGSKA (reference sequence). The length of the CDR3 is 14 residues. CDR3 nucleotide sequence: TGCAGTGCCGGGGGACAGCCCCAATACAATGAGCGGTTCTTC. It yields the protein CSAGGQPQYNERFF.

As for this clonotype: The junction departs from the called germline gene at one end, perhaps through a read error. The chain has TRBV7-9 and TRBJ2-1, with D possibly matching TRBD1 (6 bases). Germline V lookup: CDR1 SEHNR, CDR2 FQNEAQ (reference sequence). The CDR3 extends over 12 amino acids. In DNA, the CDR3 is TGTTCCAGCAGCTCACAGGGAAATGAGCAGTTCTTC. Translating gives CSSSSQGNEQFF.

There are a few counts of this clonotype. The CDR3 is CASSSDTTYEQYF. The DNA of the CDR3 is TGTGCCAGCAGCTCGGACACCACCTACGAGCAGTACTTC. The chain is built from TRBV5-6 and TRBJ2-7; maybe TRBD1 (5 bases). The CDR3 is made up of 13 amino acids. With 3 bases removed from V and 2 bases from J, the gap between germline ends came to 9 bases. Germline values: CDR1 SGHDT, CDR2 YYEEEE.

V and J are TRBV28 and TRBJ2-7; 7 positions match TRBD1. Germline V gene data show CDR1 as MDHEN and CDR2 as SYDVKM. The trim removed 5 bases at V and 2 bases at J, leaving 6 bases unmatched. The CDR3 is 14 amino acids. As DNA, the CDR3 is TGTGCCAGCAGTGTTACACAGGGGACCTACGAGCAGTACTTC. This sequence encodes CASSVTQGTYEQYF. The variable domain in full, with the rest retrieved from reference TRBV28 and TRBJ2-7, is DVKVTQSSRYLVKRTGEKVFLECVQDMDHENMFWYRQDPGLGLRLIYFSYDVKMKEKGDIPEGYSVSREKKERFSLILESASTNQTSMYLCASSVTQGTYEQYFGPGTRLTVT.

The gene calls are TRBV12-3 or TRBV12-4 and TRBJ2-3, with D perhaps assigned TRBD1 or TRBD2 (5 bases each). The CDR3 has 16 residues. V lost 6 bases and J 3 bases, leaving 19 bases between the germline ends. As DNA, the CDR3 is TGTGCCAGCAGCTTTGGGGGACGGGGTGTTACAGATACGCAGTATTTT. Amino acid sequence: CASSFGGRGVTDTQYF.

In regard to this clonotype: At one boundary the junction diverges from the germline segment, which might be a read error. V gene TRBV12-3 or TRBV12-4 combines with J gene TRBJ1-2, with 7 bases that match TRBD1. The CDR3 extends over 14 amino acids. The CDR3 protein is CASRNRGVNDGYTF. CDR3 bases: TGTGCCAGCAGGAACAGGGGTGTTAACGATGGCTACACCTTC.

Only a few counts were recorded for this clonotype. V and J are TRBV6-6 and TRBJ1-2; 8 positions agree with TRBD1. J was trimmed by 4 bases and V by 0 bases; bases with no gene match: 7. Germline lookup yields CDR1 MNHNY and CDR2 SVGAGI (reference sequence). The CDR3 is made up of 16 amino acids. CDR3 in amino acids: CASSYSSPGGGYGYTF. Here the CDR3 DNA reads TGTGCCAGCAGTTACTCGTCTCCAGGGGGCGGCTATGGCTACACCTTC.

V gene TRBV29-1 combines with J gene TRBJ1-1; D gene uncertain. The germline V and J ends were trimmed by 8 bases and 2 bases, with 9 bases remaining between them. This CDR3 contains 11 residues. Germline V gives CDR1 SQVTM, CDR2 ANQGSEA. This chain's CDR3 is CSIDDNTEAFF. The CDR3 DNA is TGCAGCATAGACGACAACACTGAAGCTTTCTTT.

The gene calls are TRBV2 and TRBJ1-1; D unclear. The CDR3 length is 12 residues. With 4 bases removed from V and 13 bases from J, the gap between germline ends came to 16 bases. From germline, CDR1 is SNHLY and CDR2 FYNNEI. The CDR3 nucleotides are TGTGCCAGCAGTGTTCTTACGGAGAAGTGTTTCTTT. Translation gives CASSVLTEKCFF.

This clonotype has only a few counts. The V call is TRBV12-3 or TRBV12-4, the J call TRBJ2-1; the match to TRBD1 covers 9 bases. The CDR3 has 16 residues. After removal of 5 bases from V and 6 bases from J, the junction contained 11 bases not matched to a gene. CDR3 nucleotides: TGTGCCAGCAGTCTCCGCTGGACAGGGGTGAGCAATGAGCAGTTCTTC. Its protein product is CASSLRWTGVSNEQFF.

This sequence joins TRBV29-1 and TRBJ1-1; D gene ambiguous. The CDR3 is 11 residues long. Germline CDR1 SQVTM, CDR2 ANQGSEA. V lost 7 bases and J lost 5, with 11 bases in between. CDR3 loop: CSGLGLTEAFF. Here the CDR3 DNA reads TGCAGCGGTTTAGGGTTAACTGAAGCTTTCTTT.

This clonotype appeared a few times. The chain has TRBV20-1 and TRBJ1-4; D is undetermined. The germline V and J ends were trimmed by 1 base and 5 bases, with 8 bases remaining between them. The CDR3 has 13 residues. In germline, CDR1 is DFQATT, CDR2 SNEGSKA (reference sequence). In DNA, the CDR3 is TGCAGTGCTAGAGGCCTACAGAATGAAAAACTGTTTTTT. The encoded protein is CSARGLQNEKLFF.

The chain has TRBV10-3 and TRBJ1-5; TRBD1 might be the D (5 bases). The V end lost 2 bases, the J end lost 4 bases, and 6 bases lay between the germline ends. The CDR3 is 13 amino acids. The germline V gene has CDR1 ENHRY and CDR2 SYGVKD. The DNA of the CDR3 is TGTGCCATCAGTGAGGGGGGGAATCAGCCCCAGCATTTT. It encodes CAISEGGNQPQHF.

This chain links TRBV7-9 with TRBJ1-1, with 8 nucleotides matching TRBD1. The CDR3 totals 16 residues. Unmatched junction bases numbered 9, after V lost 5 bases and J lost 1 base. Germline CDR1 reads SEHNR; CDR2 reads FQNEAQ (reference sequence). In DNA, the CDR3 is TGTGCCAGCAGCGGACAGGGTAGGGTCTGGAACACTGAAGCTTTCTTT. It yields the protein CASSGQGRVWNTEAFF.

V gene TRBV6-2 or TRBV6-3 combines with J gene TRBJ2-1, with TRBD1 matching over 7 bases. Trimming took 2 bases from V and 9 from J; bases not matched to a gene: 7. The CDR3 length is 14 residues. Germline V gene lookup returns CDR1 MNHEY and CDR2 SVGEGT. DNA of the CDR3: TGTGCCAGCAGTTACGACAGGGCTGGTGGTGAGCAGTTCTTC. Amino acids: CASSYDRAGGEQFF.

This clonotype was seen more than once but under ten times. The genes are TRBV20-1 and TRBJ2-5; D remains unclear. Gene TRBJ2-7 matches the end of the DNA better, so the J call may be wrong. This CDR3 spans 10 amino acids. Germline CDR1 reads DFQATT; CDR2 reads SNEGSKA (reference sequence). CDR3 DNA: TGCAGTGCCCTCAGTCTCGAGCAGTACTTC. Its protein is CSALSLEQYF.

This clonotype was recorded a few times. The J gene is TRBJ2-1, the V gene TRBV6-5, with 7 bases that match TRBD1. The last part of the DNA fits TRBJ2-7 better; the J call may be wrong. Looked up from germline, CDR1 is MNHEY and CDR2 is SVGAGI. The CDR3 covers 15 residues. CDR3 sequence reads: CASSQQGLSYNEQYF. The DNA for the CDR3 is TGTGCCAGCAGCCAACAGGGGTTGTCCTACAATGAGCAGTACTTC.

Only a few counts were recorded for this clonotype. This chain links TRBV18 with TRBJ2-3; possible D gene TRBD2, 5 bases. Germline V gives CDR1 KGHSH, CDR2 LQKENI. Trimming left V 4 bases short and J 2 bases short, with 19 bases between. The CDR3 extends over 17 amino acids. CDR3 sequence reads: CASSQGSGLISTDTQYF. CDR3 nucleotides: TGTGCCAGCTCACAGGGAAGCGGCCTAATATCCACAGATACGCAGTATTTT.

V gene TRBV7-2 combines with J gene TRBJ2-3; TRBD2 is a possible D gene (5 bases). The V gene's germline CDR1 is SGHTA and CDR2 FQGNSA. V was cut by 1 base and J by 5 bases, with 16 bases left in between. The CDR3 covers 16 residues. CDR3 loop: CASSLEPGLPRDTQYF. In nucleotides, the CDR3 is TGTGCCAGCAGCTTAGAACCCGGACTTCCCCGAGATACGCAGTATTTT. Complete variable domain (other parts from reference TRBV7-2 and TRBJ2-3): GAGVSQSPSNKVTEKGKDVELRCDPISGHTALYWYRQSLGQGLEFLIYFQGNSAPDKSGLPSDRFSAERTGGSVSTLTIQRTQQEDSAVYLCASSLEPGLPRDTQYFGPGTRLTVL.